A selection of T cell receptor beta chains follows, all from one sample in a study of radiotherapy plus CTLA-4 blockade in lung cancer. Profiled with immunoSEQ multiplex PCR; TCRdb holds only in-frame clones, not every one. The table has about 110,000 clones, over 75% seen once. The sequencing used peripheral blood, collected from a patient treated with radiotherapy plus ipilimumab. All receptors derive from a human donor with non-small cell lung cancer that progressed on radiotherapy plus ipilimumab. Some clones in this sample may be carry-over from other donors' samples. Both conserved end residues are part of each CDR3. A D gene is named only where the DNA matches it firmly. Rows give clone size only sometimes, using once, few, many, or a class for an expanded clone.

length,V,J,size,D,DNA,CDR3
12,TRBV29-1,TRBJ2-7,-,-,TGCAGCGTTGGGGCCCAAACCTACGAGCAGTACTTC,CSVGAQTYEQYF
12,TRBV11-2,TRBJ2-1,-,-,TGTGCCAGCAGGAAAACGGACAATGAGCAGTTCTTC,CASRKTDNEQFF
15,TRBV9,TRBJ2-7,-,-,TGTGCCAGCAGCGTAGAGGGTCAAGGGGAGGACGAGCAGTACTTC,CASSVEGQGEDEQYF
15,TRBV19,TRBJ2-3,-,-,TGTGCCAGTACCAATGCCCCTTGGACGACAGATACGCAGTATTTT,CASTNAPWTTDTQYF
14,TRBV7-9,TRBJ2-7,-,-,TGTGCCAGCAGCTTGACGATGGGCGCGTACGAGCAGTACTTC,CASSLTMGAYEQYF
13,TRBV11-3,TRBJ2-2,few,-,TGTGCCAGCAGCTTAATTGCGGCGGGGGAGCTGTTTTTT,CASSLIAAGELFF
12,TRBV27,TRBJ1-5,-,-,TGTGCCAGCAGTTTCCCTAATCAGCCCCAGCATTTT,CASSFPNQPQHF
16,TRBV19,TRBJ2-2,-,-,TGTGCCAGTACCCTAGGGTTTCGGCGTCGTCGGGGGGAGCTGTTTTTT,CASTLGFRRRRGELFF
15,TRBV9,TRBJ2-3,-,TRBD1,TGTGCCAGCAGCGCAACGGGACAGAGCACAGATACGCAGTATTTT,CASSATGQSTDTQYF
14,TRBV7-3,TRBJ2-5,-,-,TGTGCCAGCAGCTGGTTTCCAGGGACGGAGACCCAGTACTTC,CASSWFPGTETQYF
17,TRBV10-3,TRBJ1-3,few,-,TGTGCCATCAGTGGTCAGGATCCGGCCTACTCTGGAAACACCATATATTTT,CAISGQDPAYSGNTIYF
11,TRBV2,TRBJ2-7,-,-,TGTGCCAGCAGTGTGGTCTACGAGCAGTACTTC,CASSVVYEQYF
14,TRBV6-5,TRBJ1-2,-,-,TGTGCCAGCAGCCCAATATCAGCTAACTATGGCTACACCTTC,CASSPISANYGYTF
15,TRBV6-5,TRBJ2-5,few,-,TGTGCCAGCAGTCGGGGACGTACGGGTCGAGAGACCCAGTACTTC,CASSRGRTGRETQYF
14,TRBV30,TRBJ1-1,-,-,TGTGCCTGGAGTATAAAGGGGGGGGACACTGAAGCTTTCTTT,CAWSIKGGDTEAFF
13,TRBV5-1,TRBJ1-2,-,-,TGCGCCAGCAGCTTGACACCCAACTATGGCTACACCTTC,CASSLTPNYGYTF
14,TRBV18,TRBJ2-7,-,TRBD1,TGTGCCAGCTCACCAAGACAGGGGGCTTCTGAGCAGTACTTC,CASSPRQGASEQYF
20,TRBV4-2,TRBJ1-3,once,-,TGTGCCAGCAGCCAAGAGGGGGATTGGGGGGGCTCCCTGGGAAGAAACACCATATATTTT,CASSQEGDWGGSLGRNTIYF
11,TRBV2,TRBJ2-5,-,-,TGTGCCACCCAGGATAGAGAGACCCAGTACTTC,CATQDRETQYF
13,TRBV18,TRBJ1-1,few,-,TGTGCCAGCTCACCACAGGGTTACACTGAAGCTTTCTTT,CASSPQGYTEAFF
15,TRBV5-5,TRBJ2-7,-,TRBD1,TGTGCCAGCAGCTTGTTCGAGACAGGGTTCAACGAGCAGTACTTC,CASSLFETGFNEQYF
15,TRBV5-4,TRBJ2-7,-,-,TGTGCCAGCAGCTTGGCCATCGAGGGGAGGTACGAGCAGTACTTC,CASSLAIEGRYEQYF
16,TRBV27,TRBJ1-2,-,-,TGTGCCAGCAGTTTAGGACCGAGGGCGGTTAACTATGGCTACACCTTC,CASSLGPRAVNYGYTF
15,TRBV5-4,TRBJ2-1,-,TRBD1,TGTGCCAGCAGCTTGGGACAGGGGGCCTACAATGAGCAGTTCTTC,CASSLGQGAYNEQFF
11,TRBV20-1,TRBJ1-2,-,-,TGCAGTGCTTACACGAACTATGGCTACACCTTC,CSAYTNYGYTF
12,TRBV28,TRBJ2-3,-,-,TGTGCCAGCTCACAAGAGGATGATACGCAGTATTTT,CASSQEDDTQYF
13,TRBV4-2,TRBJ1-2,-,-,TGTGCCAGCCTAGGGAATCTGATCTATGGCTACACCTTC,CASLGNLIYGYTF
15,TRBV5-1,TRBJ2-2,-,TRBD1,TGCGCCAGCAGCTTTGCGACAGGGCGGAACGGGGAGCTGTTTTTT,CASSFATGRNGELFF
13,TRBV15,TRBJ2-5,once,TRBD2,TGTGCCACCAGCAGAGGGGGGAGGGGGACCCAGTACTTC,CATSRGGRGTQYF
15,TRBV4-2,TRBJ2-2,-,TRBD1,TGTGCCAGCAGCCAACGACAGGGGGGCACCGGGGAGCTGTTTTTT,CASSQRQGGTGELFF
14,TRBV5-1,TRBJ1-4,-,-,TGCGCCAGCAGCTCCCGCGGGGGCGGGGAAAAACTGTTTTTT,CASSSRGGGEKLFF
15,TRBV6-5,TRBJ2-5,once,TRBD2,TGTGCCAGCAGTACAGCGACGGGGGGGGCAGAGACCCAGTACTTC,CASSTATGGAETQYF
14,TRBV7-2,TRBJ1-1,few,-,TGTGCCAGCAGCTTCAGGGTAATGAACACTGAAGCTTTCTTT,CASSFRVMNTEAFF
15,TRBV6-6,TRBJ1-3,-,TRBD1,TGTGCCAGCAGCCGGACAGGGGGCACTGGAAACACCATATATTTT,CASSRTGGTGNTIYF
12,TRBV6-5,TRBJ2-7,-,-,TGTGCCAGCAGCCAGACAGGAAACGAGCAGTACTTC,CASSQTGNEQYF
19,TRBV10-3,TRBJ2-1,-,TRBD2,TGTGCCATCAGTGAGTCAATGGGGATAGCGGGGGCCCTCTACAATGAGCAGTTCTTC,CAISESMGIAGALYNEQFF
16,TRBV19,TRBJ2-5,few,-,TGTGCCAGTAGTCCATCCCCGGGGGCGGCCCAAGAGACCCAGTACTTC,CASSPSPGAAQETQYF
13,TRBV4-2,TRBJ2-3,-,-,TGTGCCAGCTTTAGGGGGGGCGCAGATACGCAGTATTTT,CASFRGGADTQYF
15,TRBV9,TRBJ1-5,once,-,TGTGCCAGCAACCCAACGGGGGAAACAAATCAGCCCCAGCATTTT,CASNPTGETNQPQHF
16,TRBV2,TRBJ1-1,-,-,TGTGCCAGCACGGGGGGAGGAGGGACTGTGCCCACTGAAGCTTTCTTT,CASTGGGGTVPTEAFF
14,TRBV7-9,TRBJ1-4,few,TRBD1,TGTGCCAGCAGCTTAGGGACAGGGAGGGAAAAACTGTTTTTT,CASSLGTGREKLFF
13,TRBV28,TRBJ2-7,-,TRBD2,TGTGCCAGCAGGCTTTCAGCGGGGGGCGAGCAGTACTTC,CASRLSAGGEQYF
15,TRBV6-1,TRBJ2-3,-,TRBD2,TGTGCCAGCAGTCACGAGAGGGCGGGGGAAGATACGCAGTATTTT,CASSHERAGEDTQYF
19,TRBV19,TRBJ1-6,once,-,TGTGCCAGTAGTCCGACGGCGATAGCCTTGAGCTCCTATAATTCACCCCTCCACTTT,CASSPTAIALSSYNSPLHF
15,TRBV4-3,TRBJ2-7,-,-,TGCGCCAGCAGCCAAGTGTGGACCGACACCTACGAGCAGTACTTC,CASSQVWTDTYEQYF
15,TRBV15,TRBJ1-1,-,-,TGTGCCACCAGCAGAGATCGGAGGCTGAACACTGAAGCTTTCTTT,CATSRDRRLNTEAFF
14,TRBV10-3,TRBJ1-3,-,TRBD1,TGTGCCACCGGGGGGACAGACTCTGGAAACACCATATATTTT,CATGGTDSGNTIYF
16,TRBV4-3,TRBJ2-5,-,TRBD2,TGCGCCAGCAGCCAAGGCTCAGGGAGGGTTGGAGAGACCCAGTACTTC,CASSQGSGRVGETQYF
15,TRBV15,TRBJ1-5,-,-,TGTGCCACCAGCAGCGGAAGAAATAGCAATCAGCCCCAGCATTTT,CATSSGRNSNQPQHF
14,TRBV5-1,TRBJ2-7,-,-,TGCGCCAGCAGCTCCTCAGGGGCTGGATACGAGCAGTACTTC,CASSSSGAGYEQYF
13,TRBV7-9,TRBJ2-7,-,-,TGTGCCAGCAGACTAGGACAGGAGGGCGAGCAGTACTTC,CASRLGQEGEQYF
13,TRBV27,TRBJ1-2,-,TRBD1,TGTGCCAGCAGTGTCGACAGGGACTATGGCTACACCTTC,CASSVDRDYGYTF
13,TRBV2,TRBJ1-5,-,-,TGTGCCAGCAGTGAAAGTTCCCGTGTGTCCCAGCATTTT,CASSESSRVSQHF
15,TRBV6-4,TRBJ2-3,few,-,TGTGCCAGCAGTGAAGGAACCCTTAGCACAGATACGCAGTATTTT,CASSEGTLSTDTQYF
16,TRBV5-1,TRBJ1-4,-,-,TGCGCCAGCAGCTTGGACAGCCTAGGGGATAATGAAAAACTGTTTTTT,CASSLDSLGDNEKLFF
15,TRBV5-1,TRBJ2-3,-,TRBD1,TGCGCCAGCAGCCCCGGACAGGGTAGAACAGATACGCAGTATTTT,CASSPGQGRTDTQYF
18,TRBV5-4,TRBJ1-1,-,TRBD1,TGTGCCAGCAGCTGGTTTTTTTTGGGACAGGGCGTGTCGAGTGAAGCTTTCTTT,CASSWFFLGQGVSSEAFF
11,TRBV29-1,TRBJ1-2,once,-,TGCAGCGTTTCCCGGGACTATGGCTACACCTTC,CSVSRDYGYTF